Listed here are 8 T cell receptor beta chains from one sample, sequenced in a study of blood T cell repertoires in COVID-19. Clones were read by immunoSEQ multiplex PCR, and TCRdb kept only the in-frame ones, dropping some. The table has some 190,000 clones, 70% to 80% seen once. What was sequenced was PBMCs or T cells enriched from blood (not recorded which). The origin of the receptors is a man in his sixties who had been exposed to COVID-19.

V gene TRBV24-1 combines with J gene TRBJ2-1, with 10 bases aligning to TRBD2. V gave up 8 bases and J gave up 8 bases; unmatched junction bases: 8. In germline, CDR1 is KGHDR, CDR2 SFDVKD. This CDR3 is 14 amino acids long. In DNA form, the CDR3 reads TGTGCCACCATGCTAGCGGGAGCCGGCGATGAGCAGTTCTTC. It codes for CATMLAGAGDEQFF.

CDR3 DNA sequence: TGTGCCACCTCCCGACAGGGTGGGCAAGAGACCCAGTACTTC. It translates to CATSRQGGQETQYF. The chain recombines TRBV24-1 with TRBJ2-5, with 7 bases lining up with TRBD1. Trimming removed 9 bases from V and 2 bases from J; junction bases left unmatched: 8. The CDR3 contains 14 residues. The V gene's germline CDR1 is KGHDR and CDR2 SFDVKD.

V and J are TRBV4-1 and TRBJ1-2, with 8 bases identical to TRBD1. V dropped 5 bases and J dropped 1; count of bases not matched to a gene: 12. This CDR3 comprises 17 residues. CDR1 is MGHRA and CDR2 is YSYEKL in the germline V gene. The DNA of the CDR3 is TGCGCCAGCAGCAAACCGGGCCCGGGACAGGTTAACTATGGCTACACCTTC. This translates into CASSKPGPGQVNYGYTF.

J is TRBJ2-1 and V is TRBV12-3 or TRBV12-4, with D possibly matching TRBD2 (6 bases). The V end lost 6 bases, the J end lost 7 bases, and 13 bases lay between the germline ends. This CDR3 is 13 amino acids long. CDR3 sequence reads: CASSLGLINEQFF. The CDR3 DNA is TGTGCCAGCAGCCTCGGACTAATTAATGAGCAGTTCTTC.

The V call is TRBV29-1, the J call TRBJ1-5; D uncertain. Trimming shortened V by 4 bases and J by 0 bases, and 7 bases separated the two germline ends. CDR3 size: 13 residues. The V gene's germline CDR1 is SQVTM and CDR2 ANQGSEA. CDR3 loop: CSVGQNSNQPQHF. CDR3 nucleotides: TGCAGCGTTGGTCAGAATAGCAATCAGCCCCAGCATTTT.

The gene calls are TRBV6-4 and TRBJ2-1; D is possibly TRBD2 (6 bases). V lost 2 bases and J 7 bases, leaving 15 bases between the germline ends. CDR3 length equals 15 residues. CDR1 is MRHNA and CDR2 is SNTAGT in the germline V gene. The CDR3 nucleotides are TGTGCCAGCAGTGACGAGGGACTCCAAAGAAATGAGCAGTTCTTC. As protein: CASSDEGLQRNEQFF.

The chain carries TRBV29-1 and TRBJ2-1, with 12 nucleotides matching TRBD2. Losses at the gene ends were 4 bases for V and 9 bases for J; bases not matched to a gene: 7. Germline CDR1 reads SQVTM; CDR2 reads ANQGSEA. This CDR3 spans 14 amino acids. The CDR3 loop reads CSVVVWTSGIEQFF. The CDR3 bases are TGCAGCGTTGTTGTTTGGACTAGCGGGATTGAGCAGTTCTTC.

This chain joins TRBV7-2 and TRBJ1-5; 7 bases align to TRBD1. The CDR3 spans 17 residues. V lost 1 base, J lost 0 bases, and 6 bases stayed unmatched. Germline V gives CDR1 SGHTA, CDR2 FQGNSA. The CDR3 DNA is TGTGCCAGCAGCTTAGTCAGGGGGGCCTATAGCAATCAGCCCCAGCATTTT. Its translation: CASSLVRGAYSNQPQHF.